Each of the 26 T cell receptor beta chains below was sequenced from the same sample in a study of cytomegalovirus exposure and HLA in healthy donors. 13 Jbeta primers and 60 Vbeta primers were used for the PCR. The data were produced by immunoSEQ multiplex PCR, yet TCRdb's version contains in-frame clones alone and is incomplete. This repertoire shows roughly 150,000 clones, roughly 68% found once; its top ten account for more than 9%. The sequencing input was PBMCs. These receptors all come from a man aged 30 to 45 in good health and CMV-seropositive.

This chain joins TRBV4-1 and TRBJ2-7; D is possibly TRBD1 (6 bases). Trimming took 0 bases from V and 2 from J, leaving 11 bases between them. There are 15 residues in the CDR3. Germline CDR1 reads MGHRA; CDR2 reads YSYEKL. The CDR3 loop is CASSQDGTKTYEQYF. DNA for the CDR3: TGCGCCAGCAGCCAAGATGGGACAAAAACCTACGAGCAGTACTTC.

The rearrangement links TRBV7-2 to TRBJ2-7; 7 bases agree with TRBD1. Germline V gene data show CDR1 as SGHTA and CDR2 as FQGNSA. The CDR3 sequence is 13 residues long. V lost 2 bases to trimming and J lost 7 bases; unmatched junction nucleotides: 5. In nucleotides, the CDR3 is TGTGCCAGCAGCTTACGGGACAGCGGAGAGCAGTACTTC. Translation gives CASSLRDSGEQYF.

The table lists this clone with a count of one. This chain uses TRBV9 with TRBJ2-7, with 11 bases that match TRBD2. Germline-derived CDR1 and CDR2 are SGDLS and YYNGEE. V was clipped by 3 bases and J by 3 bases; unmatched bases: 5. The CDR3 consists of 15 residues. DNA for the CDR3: TGTGCCAGCAGCGCCGGGACTAGCGGAATCTACGAGCAGTACTTC. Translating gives CASSAGTSGIYEQYF.

The DNA of the CDR3 is TGCGCCAGCAGCTTGGCAAACTACGACACCGGGGAGCTGTTTTTT. Amino acids: CASSLANYDTGELFF. This chain uses TRBV5-1 with TRBJ2-2, with no clear D. The CDR3 contains 15 residues. Per the germline V gene, CDR1 is SGHRS and CDR2 is YFSETQ. The germline V and J ends were trimmed by 0 bases and 3 bases, with 9 bases remaining between them.

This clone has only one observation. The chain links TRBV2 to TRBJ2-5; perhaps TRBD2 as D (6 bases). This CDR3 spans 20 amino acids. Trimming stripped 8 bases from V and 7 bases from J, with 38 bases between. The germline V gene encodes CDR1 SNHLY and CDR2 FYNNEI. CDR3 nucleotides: TGTGCCAGCCGAAATTCGGTGACCCGGGGGTGGGATAGCGGACCTGGGACCCAGTACTTC. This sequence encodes CASRNSVTRGWDSGPGTQYF.

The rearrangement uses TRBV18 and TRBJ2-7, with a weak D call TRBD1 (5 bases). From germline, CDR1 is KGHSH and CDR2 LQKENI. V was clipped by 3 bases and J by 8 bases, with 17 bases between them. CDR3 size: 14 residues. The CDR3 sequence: CASSPTGGARQQYF. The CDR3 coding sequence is TGTGCCAGCTCACCTACGGGTGGGGCCCGACAGCAGTACTTC.

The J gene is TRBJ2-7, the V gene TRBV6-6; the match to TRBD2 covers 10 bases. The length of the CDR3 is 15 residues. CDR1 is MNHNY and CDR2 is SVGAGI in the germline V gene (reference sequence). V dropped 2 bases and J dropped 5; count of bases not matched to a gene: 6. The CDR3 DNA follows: TGTGCCAGCAGTTACCTAACTAGCGGGACGCACGAGCAGTACTTC. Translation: CASSYLTSGTHEQYF.

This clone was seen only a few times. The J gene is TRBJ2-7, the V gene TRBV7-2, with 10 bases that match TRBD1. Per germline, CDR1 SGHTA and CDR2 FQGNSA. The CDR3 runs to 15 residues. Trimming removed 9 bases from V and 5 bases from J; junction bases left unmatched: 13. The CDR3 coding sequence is TGTGCCAGTACCCTCCCCGGGACAGGGGCAAACGAGCAGTACTTC. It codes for CASTLPGTGANEQYF.

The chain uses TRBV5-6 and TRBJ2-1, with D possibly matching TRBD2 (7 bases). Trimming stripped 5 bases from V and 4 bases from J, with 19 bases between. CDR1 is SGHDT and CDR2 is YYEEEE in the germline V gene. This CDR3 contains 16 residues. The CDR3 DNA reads TGTGCCAGCAGGACCCTAGGGGGGGTCCGATACAATGAGCAGTTCTTC. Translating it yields CASRTLGGVRYNEQFF.

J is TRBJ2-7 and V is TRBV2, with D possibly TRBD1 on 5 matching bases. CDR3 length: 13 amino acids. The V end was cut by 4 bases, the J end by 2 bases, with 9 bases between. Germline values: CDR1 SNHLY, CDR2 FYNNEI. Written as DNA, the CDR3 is TGTGCCAGCAGTGTCCAGGGAACCTACGAGCAGTACTTC. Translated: CASSVQGTYEQYF.

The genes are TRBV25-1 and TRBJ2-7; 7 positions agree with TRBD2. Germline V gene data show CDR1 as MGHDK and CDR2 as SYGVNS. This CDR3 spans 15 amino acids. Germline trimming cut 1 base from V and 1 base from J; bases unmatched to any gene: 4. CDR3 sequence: CASSEFSSGSYEQYF. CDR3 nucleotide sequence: TGTGCCAGCAGTGAATTTTCTAGCGGTTCCTACGAGCAGTACTTC.

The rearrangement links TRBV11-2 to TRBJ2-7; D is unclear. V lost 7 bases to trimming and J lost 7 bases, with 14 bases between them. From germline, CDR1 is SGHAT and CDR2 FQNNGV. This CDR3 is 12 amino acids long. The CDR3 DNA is TGTGCCAGCACCACCGAGACACGGGAGCAGTACTTC. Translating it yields CASTTETREQYF.

The CDR3 sequence is CAWRIGLGNNEKLFF. The CDR3 DNA is TGTGCCTGGAGGATTGGGCTCGGGAATAATGAAAAACTGTTTTTT. The J gene is TRBJ1-4, the V gene TRBV30, with D hard to call. CDR1 GTSNPN and CDR2 SVGIG come from the germline V gene (reference sequence). With 3 bases removed from V and 4 bases from J, the gap between germline ends came to 15 bases. CDR3 length equals 15 residues. The variable domain in full, with the rest retrieved from reference TRBV30 and TRBJ1-4, is SQTIHQWPATLVQPVGSPLSLECTVEGTSNPNLYWYRQAAGRGLQLLFYSVGIGQISSEVPQNLSASRPQDRQFILSSKKLLLSDSGFYLCAWRIGLGNNEKLFFGSGTQLSVL.

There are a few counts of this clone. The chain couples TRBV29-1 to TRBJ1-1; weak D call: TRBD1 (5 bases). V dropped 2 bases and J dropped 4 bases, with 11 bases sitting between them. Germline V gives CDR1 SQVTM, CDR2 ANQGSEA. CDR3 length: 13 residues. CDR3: CSVERGEATEAFF. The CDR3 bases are TGCAGCGTTGAAAGAGGGGAGGCCACTGAAGCTTTCTTT.

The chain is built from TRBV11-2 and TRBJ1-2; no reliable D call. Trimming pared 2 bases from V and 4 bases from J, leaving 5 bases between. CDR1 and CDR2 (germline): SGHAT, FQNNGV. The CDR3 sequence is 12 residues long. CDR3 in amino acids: CASSLNFYGYTF. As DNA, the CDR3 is TGTGCCAGCAGCTTAAACTTCTATGGCTACACCTTC.

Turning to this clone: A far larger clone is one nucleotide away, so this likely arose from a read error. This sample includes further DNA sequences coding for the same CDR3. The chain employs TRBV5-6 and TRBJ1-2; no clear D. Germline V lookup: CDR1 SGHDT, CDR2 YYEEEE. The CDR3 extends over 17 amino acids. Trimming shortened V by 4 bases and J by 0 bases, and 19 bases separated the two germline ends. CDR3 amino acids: CASSQLPFTEANYGYTF. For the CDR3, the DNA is TGTGCCAGCAGCCAATTACCCTTCACAGAAGCTAACTATGGCTACACCTTC.

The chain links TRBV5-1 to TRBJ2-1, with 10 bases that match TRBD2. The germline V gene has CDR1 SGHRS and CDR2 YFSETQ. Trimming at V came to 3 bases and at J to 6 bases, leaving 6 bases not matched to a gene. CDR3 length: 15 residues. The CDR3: CASSYSGLATNEQFF. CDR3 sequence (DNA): TGCGCCAGCAGCTATTCGGGACTAGCGACCAATGAGCAGTTCTTC.

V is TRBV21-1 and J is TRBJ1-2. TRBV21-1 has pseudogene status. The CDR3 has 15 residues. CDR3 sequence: CASSKERARITGYTF. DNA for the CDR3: TGTGCCAGCAGCAAAGAAAGAGCTCGAATAACTGGCTACACCTTC.

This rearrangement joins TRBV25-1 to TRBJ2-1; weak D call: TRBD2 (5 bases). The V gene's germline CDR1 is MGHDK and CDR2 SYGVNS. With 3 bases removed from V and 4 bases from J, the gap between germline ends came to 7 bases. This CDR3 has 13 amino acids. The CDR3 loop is CASSDRGYNEQFF. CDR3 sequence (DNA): TGTGCCAGCAGTGACCGCGGGTACAATGAGCAGTTCTTC. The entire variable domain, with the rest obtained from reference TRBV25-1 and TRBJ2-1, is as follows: EADIYQTPRYLVIGTGKKITLECSQTMGHDKMYWYQQDPGMELHLIHYSYGVNSTEKGDLSSESTVSRIRTEHFPLTLESARPSHTSQYLCASSDRGYNEQFFGPGTRLTVL.

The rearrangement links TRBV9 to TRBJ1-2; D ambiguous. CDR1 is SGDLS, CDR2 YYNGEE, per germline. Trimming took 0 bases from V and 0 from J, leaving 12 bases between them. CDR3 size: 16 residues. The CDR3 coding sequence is TGTGCCAGCAGCGTAGAAGATGGAGCAGCTAACTATGGCTACACCTTC. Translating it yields CASSVEDGAANYGYTF.

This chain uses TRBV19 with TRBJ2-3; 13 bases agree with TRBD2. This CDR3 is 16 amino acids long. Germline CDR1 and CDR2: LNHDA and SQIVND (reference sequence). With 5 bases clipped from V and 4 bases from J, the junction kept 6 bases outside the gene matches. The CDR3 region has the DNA TGTGCCAGTAGTGCAACTAGCGGGAGGGCCTCAGATACGCAGTATTTT. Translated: CASSATSGRASDTQYF.

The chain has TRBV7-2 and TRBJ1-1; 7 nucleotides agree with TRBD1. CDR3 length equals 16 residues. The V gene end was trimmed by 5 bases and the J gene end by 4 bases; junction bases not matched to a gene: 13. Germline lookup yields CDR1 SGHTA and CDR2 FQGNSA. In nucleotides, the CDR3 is TGTGCCAGCAGCCCCCCCCCGAAAGGGGGCTTCACTGAAGCTTTCTTT. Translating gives CASSPPPKGGFTEAFF.

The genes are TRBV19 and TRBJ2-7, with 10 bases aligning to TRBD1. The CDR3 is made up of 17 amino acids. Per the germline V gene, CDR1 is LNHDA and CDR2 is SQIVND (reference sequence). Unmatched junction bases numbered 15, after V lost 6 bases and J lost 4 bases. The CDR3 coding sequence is TGTGCCAGTAGCCCGGGACAGGGGCTGATAAGTTGGTACGAGCAGTACTTC. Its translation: CASSPGQGLISWYEQYF.

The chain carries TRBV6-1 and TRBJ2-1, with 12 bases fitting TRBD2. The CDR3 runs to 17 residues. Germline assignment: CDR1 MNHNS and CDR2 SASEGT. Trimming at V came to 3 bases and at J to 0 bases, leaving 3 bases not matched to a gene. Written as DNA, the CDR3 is TGTGCCAGCAGTGAGCTAGCGGGAGGGAGCTCCTACAATGAGCAGTTCTTC. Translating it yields CASSELAGGSSYNEQFF.

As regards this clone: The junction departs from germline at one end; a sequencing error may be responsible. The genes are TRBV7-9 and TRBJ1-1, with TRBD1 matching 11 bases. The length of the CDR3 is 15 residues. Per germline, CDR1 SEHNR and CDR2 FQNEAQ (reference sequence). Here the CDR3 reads CSSSHGQGADTEAFF. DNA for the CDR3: TGTTCCAGCAGCCACGGACAGGGGGCGGACACTGAAGCTTTCTTT.

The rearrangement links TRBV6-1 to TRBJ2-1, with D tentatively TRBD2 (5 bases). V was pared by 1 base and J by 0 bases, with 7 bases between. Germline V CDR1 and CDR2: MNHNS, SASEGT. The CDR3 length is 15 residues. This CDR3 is CASSEGRGSYNEQFF. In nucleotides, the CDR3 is TGTGCCAGCAGTGAAGGACGGGGCTCCTACAATGAGCAGTTCTTC.